Below are 5 T cell receptor beta chains sequenced from a single sample in a study of OX40 agonist ivuxolimab in advanced cancers. Using immunoSEQ multiplex PCR, the repertoire was profiled, and TCRdb retains in-frame clones only, with some absent. Seen here are 50,000 or so clones, approximately 89% observed once, and the top ten hold 5% to 7%. The sequencing used CD4+ or CD8+ T cells sorted from blood, collected in a trial of the OX40 agonist ivuxolimab. The receptors come from an adult with an advanced solid tumor such as melanoma, head and neck, liver or kidney cancer.

The chain links TRBV19 to TRBJ2-1; perhaps TRBD1 as D (8 bases). Germline CDR1 is LNHDA and CDR2 is SQIVND (reference sequence). V lost 5 bases and J 7 bases, leaving 21 bases between the germline ends. This CDR3 spans 16 amino acids. The CDR3 DNA is TGTGCCAGTAGTCCCGGGCACAGGGGGGGTTGGAATGAGCAGTTCTTC. This gives the protein CASSPGHRGGWNEQFF.

The chain uses TRBV9 and TRBJ2-7; D not resolved. The CDR3 has 14 residues. CDR1 and CDR2 from the germline V gene are SGDLS and YYNGEE. The V end lost 0 bases, the J end lost 1 base, and 8 bases lay between the germline ends. For the CDR3, the DNA is TGTGCCAGCAGCGTAGGTGGGATTTCCTACGAGCAGTACTTC. Residues: CASSVGGISYEQYF. The whole variable domain, filled in from reference TRBV9 and TRBJ2-7, reads DSGVTQTPKHLITATGQRVTLRCSPRSGDLSVYWYQQSLDQGLQFLIQYYNGEERAKGNILERFSAQQFPDLHSELNLSSLELGDSALYFCASSVGGISYEQYFGPGTRLTVT.

The chain has TRBV4-3 and TRBJ1-1; D not resolved. Trimming left V 2 bases short and J 7 bases short, with 17 bases between. CDR1 is LGHNA and CDR2 is YSLEER in the germline V gene. This CDR3 comprises 15 residues. The CDR3 DNA reads TGCGCCAGCAGCCAACAACCAGTGAGCCCGATTGAAGCTTTCTTT. Protein product: CASSQQPVSPIEAFF.

This chain uses TRBV9 with TRBJ1-2, with 7 bases identical to TRBD1. This CDR3 comprises 14 residues. V was clipped by 2 bases and J by 4 bases; unmatched bases: 5. The germline V gene encodes CDR1 SGDLS and CDR2 YYNGEE. The CDR3 coding sequence is TGTGCCAGCAGCGTCTCCGGGACAGCCTATGGCTACACCTTC. This codes for CASSVSGTAYGYTF.

The rearrangement uses TRBV5-1 and TRBJ2-2, with 10 bases lining up with TRBD1. This CDR3 is 16 amino acids long. The V and J ends lost 4 bases and 6 bases, in that order; junction bases with no gene match: 9. CDR1 is SGHRS, CDR2 YFSETQ, per germline. The CDR3 region is CASSPYGTGDPGELFF. The DNA of the CDR3 is TGCGCCAGCAGCCCCTACGGGACAGGGGACCCCGGGGAGCTGTTTTTT.